This TCR beta chain was profiled in a study of Graves' ophthalmopathy and Graves' hyperthyroidism. CDR3 length: 15 residues. V lost 8 bases, J lost 2 bases, and 11 bases stayed unmatched. Per the germline V gene, CDR1 is SEHNR and CDR2 is FQNEAQ (reference sequence). Clinical symptoms, serum thyroxine, TRAb, thyroid ultrasound and orbital computed tomography were relied on for diagnosis. For repertoire sequencing, the TCR beta CDR3 regions were amplified from RNA transcripts. After a first-round RT-PCR with HTBI primers, a second-round multiplex PCR was run. MiXCR, applied by TCRdb to the multiplex PCR reads, yields one record per CDR3 protein. The sample holds around 520,000 distinct CDR3 sequences, about 40% seen once. As for this clonotype: This may be a read error: a much more frequent sequence differs by one nucleotide.

V usage is TRBV7-9 and J usage is TRBJ2-7; TRBD2 matches 8 bases. The sequence came from an adult man with Graves' hyperthyroidism. The material sequenced was peripheral blood or thyroid tissue (not recorded which). CDR3 residues: CASGLADGGAYEQYF. The DNA for the CDR3 is TGTGCCAGCGGTTTAGCGGACGGGGGGGCCTACGAGCAGTACTTC.